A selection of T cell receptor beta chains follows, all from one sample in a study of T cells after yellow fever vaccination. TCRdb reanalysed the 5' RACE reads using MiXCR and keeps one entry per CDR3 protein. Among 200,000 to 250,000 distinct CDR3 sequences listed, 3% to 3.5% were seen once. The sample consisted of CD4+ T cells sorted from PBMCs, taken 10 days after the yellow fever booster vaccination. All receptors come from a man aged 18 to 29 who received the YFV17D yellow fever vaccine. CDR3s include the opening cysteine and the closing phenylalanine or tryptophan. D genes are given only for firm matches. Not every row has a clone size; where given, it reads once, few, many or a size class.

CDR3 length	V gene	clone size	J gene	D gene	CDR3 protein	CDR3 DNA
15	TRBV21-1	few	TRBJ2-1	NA	CASSKEPGCYNEQFF	TGTGCCAGCAGCAAAGAGCCAGGGTGCTACAATGAGCAGTTCTTC
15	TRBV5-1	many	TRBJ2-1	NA	CASSLGTFPDNEQFF	TGCGCCAGCAGCCTCGGGACATTTCCCGACAATGAGCAGTTCTTC
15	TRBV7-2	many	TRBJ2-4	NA	CASSYQPLAKNIQYF	TGTGCCAGCAGTTACCAGCCCTTAGCCAAAAACATTCAGTACTTC
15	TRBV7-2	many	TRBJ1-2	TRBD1	CASSPQGALTYGYTF	TGTGCCAGCAGCCCCCAGGGGGCACTTACTTATGGCTACACCTTC
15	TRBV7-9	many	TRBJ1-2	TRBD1	CASSPEWGQIYGYTF	TGTGCCAGCAGCCCAGAGTGGGGACAGATCTATGGCTACACCTTC
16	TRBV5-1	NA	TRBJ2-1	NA	CASSTAGGGSYNEQFF	TGCGCCAGCAGCACTGCAGGTGGAGGTTCCTACAATGAGCAGTTCTTC
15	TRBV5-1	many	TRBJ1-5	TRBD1	CASSLAGTVDQPQHF	TGCGCCAGCAGCTTGGCCGGGACAGTGGATCAGCCCCAGCATTTT
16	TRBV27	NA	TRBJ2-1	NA	CASSSRQAASYNEQFF	TGTGCCAGCAGTTCCAGACAGGCCGCCTCCTACAATGAGCAGTTCTTC
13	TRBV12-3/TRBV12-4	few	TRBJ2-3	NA	CASSPSGGDTQYF	TGTGCCAGCAGTCCCTCCGGGGGAGATACGCAGTATTTT
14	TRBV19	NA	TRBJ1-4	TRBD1	CASSRRGLNEKLFF	TGTGCCAGTAGTCGGAGGGGGCTTAATGAAAAACTGTTTTTT
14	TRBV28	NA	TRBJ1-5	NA	CASSGRERNQPQHF	TGTGCCAGCAGTGGAAGGGAGCGTAATCAGCCCCAGCATTTT
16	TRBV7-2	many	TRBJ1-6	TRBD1	CASSSQGQGYNSPLHF	TGTGCCAGCAGCTCCCAGGGACAGGGGTATAATTCACCCCTCCACTTT
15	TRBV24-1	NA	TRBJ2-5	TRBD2	CATSDGGGAGETQYF	TGTGCCACCAGTGATGGCGGGGGGGCCGGGGAGACCCAGTACTTC
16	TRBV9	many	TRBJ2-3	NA	CASSAGLQVGTDTQYF	TGTGCCAGCAGCGCGGGACTCCAGGTGGGGACAGATACGCAGTATTTT
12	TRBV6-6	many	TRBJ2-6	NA	CASRAGANVLTF	TGTGCCAGCAGGGCTGGGGCCAACGTCCTGACTTTC
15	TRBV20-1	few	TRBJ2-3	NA	CSANRAQAGTDTQYF	TGCAGTGCCAACCGTGCCCAGGCTGGCACAGATACGCAGTATTTT
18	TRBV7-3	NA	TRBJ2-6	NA	CASSLRSGAYSGANVLTF	TGTGCCAGCAGCTTACGATCAGGAGCCTACTCTGGGGCCAACGTCCTGACTTTC
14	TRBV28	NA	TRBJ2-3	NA	CASSFRDRTDTQYF	TGTGCCAGCAGCTTTAGAGACCGGACAGATACGCAGTATTTT
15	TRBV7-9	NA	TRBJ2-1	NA	CASSSVGFVRNEQFF	TGTGCCAGCAGCTCCGTGGGGTTTGTACGTAATGAGCAGTTCTTC
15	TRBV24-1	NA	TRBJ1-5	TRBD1	CATSESGTGNQPQHF	TGTGCCACCAGTGAGTCCGGGACAGGGAACCAGCCCCAGCATTTT
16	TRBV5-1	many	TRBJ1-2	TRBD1	CASSNGTGAMGHGYTF	TGCGCCAGCAGCAACGGGACAGGGGCTATGGGGCATGGCTACACCTTC
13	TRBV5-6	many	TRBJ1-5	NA	CASSENLHQPQHF	TGTGCCAGCAGCGAAAACTTACACCAGCCCCAGCATTTT
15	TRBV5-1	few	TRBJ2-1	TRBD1	CASSLMGQAYNEQFF	TGCGCCAGCAGCTTGATGGGACAGGCTTACAATGAGCAGTTCTTC
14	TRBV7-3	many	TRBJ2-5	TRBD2	CASSLSSGGETQYF	TGTGCCAGCAGCTTATCCAGCGGGGGCGAGACCCAGTACTTC
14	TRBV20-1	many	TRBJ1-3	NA	CSARDDRTGNTIYF	TGCAGTGCTAGAGACGACAGGACTGGAAACACCATATATTTT
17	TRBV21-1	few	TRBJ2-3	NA	CASSKEETSGGTDTQYF	TGTGCCAGCAGCAAAGAGGAAACTAGCGGGGGCACAGATACGCAGTATTTT
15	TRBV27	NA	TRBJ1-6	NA	CASSLMGAGDSPLHF	TGTGCCAGCAGTTTAATGGGGGCGGGAGATTCACCCCTCCACTTT
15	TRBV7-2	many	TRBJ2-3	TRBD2	CASAPVAGGTDTQYF	TGTGCCAGCGCTCCCGTAGCGGGGGGAACAGATACGCAGTATTTT
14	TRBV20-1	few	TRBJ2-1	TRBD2	CSARREGAGGEQFF	TGCAGTGCTAGGCGGGAGGGGGCAGGTGGTGAGCAGTTCTTC
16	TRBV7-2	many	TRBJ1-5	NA	CASSLVSTESNQPQHF	TGTGCCAGCAGCTTAGTTTCGACAGAAAGCAATCAGCCCCAGCATTTT
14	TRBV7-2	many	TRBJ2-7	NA	CASSFLHGSYEQYF	TGTGCCAGCAGCTTCCTCCACGGTTCCTACGAGCAGTACTTC
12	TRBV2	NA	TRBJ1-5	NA	CASSETGQPQHF	TGTGCCAGCAGCGAGACAGGCCAGCCCCAGCATTTT
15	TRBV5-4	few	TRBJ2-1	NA	CASSATGNAYNEQFF	TGTGCCAGCAGCGCCACAGGGAATGCCTACAATGAGCAGTTCTTC
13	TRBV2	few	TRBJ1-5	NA	CAARGDSNQPQHF	TGTGCCGCGAGGGGGGATAGCAATCAGCCCCAGCATTTT
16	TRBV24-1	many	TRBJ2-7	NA	CATRSPGQPPSYEQYF	TGTGCCACCAGAAGCCCCGGACAGCCTCCTTCCTACGAGCAGTACTTC
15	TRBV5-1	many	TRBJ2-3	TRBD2	CASSLQAGSTDTQYF	TGCGCCAGCAGCTTGCAAGCGGGGTCCACAGATACGCAGTATTTT
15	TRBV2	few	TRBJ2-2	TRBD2	CASIGVAGYTGELFF	TGTGCCAGCATTGGGGTAGCGGGTTACACCGGGGAGCTGTTTTTT
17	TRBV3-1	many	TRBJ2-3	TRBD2	CASSQESGDYLPDTQYF	TGTGCCAGCAGCCAAGAATCTGGGGACTACCTTCCGGATACGCAGTATTTT
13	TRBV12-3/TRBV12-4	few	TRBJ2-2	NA	CASSFQENGELFF	TGTGCCAGCAGTTTTCAGGAGAACGGGGAGCTGTTTTTT
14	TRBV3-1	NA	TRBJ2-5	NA	CASSQQGSGETQYF	TGTGCCAGCAGCCAACAGGGGTCGGGGGAGACCCAGTACTTC
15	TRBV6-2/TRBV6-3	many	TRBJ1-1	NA	CASLPGLQMNTEAFF	TGTGCCAGCCTGCCAGGCCTACAGATGAACACTGAAGCTTTCTTT
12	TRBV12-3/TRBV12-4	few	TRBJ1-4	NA	CASSLDWEKLFF	TGTGCCAGCAGTTTAGATTGGGAAAAACTGTTTTTT
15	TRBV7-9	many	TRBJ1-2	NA	CASSPGSGHFYGYTF	TGTGCCAGCAGCCCGGGATCGGGACACTTCTATGGCTACACCTTC
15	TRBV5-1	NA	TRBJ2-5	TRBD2	CASSFQRGVQETQYF	TGCGCCAGCAGCTTCCAGCGGGGGGTCCAAGAGACCCAGTACTTC
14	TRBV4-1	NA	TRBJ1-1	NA	CASSTEPRGTEAFF	TGCGCCAGCAGCACGGAACCGCGGGGCACTGAAGCTTTCTTT
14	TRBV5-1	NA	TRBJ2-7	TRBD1	CASSYWTGPNEQYF	TGCGCCAGCAGCTATTGGACAGGCCCCAACGAGCAGTACTTC
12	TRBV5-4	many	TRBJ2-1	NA	CASSLQDSEQFF	TGTGCCAGCAGCTTGCAGGATAGTGAGCAGTTCTTC
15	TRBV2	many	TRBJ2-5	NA	CASSEARGLGKTQYF	TGTGCCAGCAGTGAGGCTAGAGGATTGGGGAAGACCCAGTACTTC
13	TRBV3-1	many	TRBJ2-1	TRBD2	CASSRTGGDEQFF	TGTGCCAGCAGCCGCACGGGAGGGGATGAGCAGTTCTTC
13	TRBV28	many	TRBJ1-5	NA	CASSAEVDQPQHF	TGTGCCAGCAGCGCGGAAGTGGATCAGCCCCAGCATTTT
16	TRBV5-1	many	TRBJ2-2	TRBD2	CASSPLEAGGTGELFF	TGCGCCAGCAGCCCTCTTGAGGCGGGGGGGACCGGGGAGCTGTTTTTT
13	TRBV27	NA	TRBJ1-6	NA	CASSPGTLSPLHF	TGTGCCAGCAGTCCCGGGACATTATCACCCCTCCACTTT
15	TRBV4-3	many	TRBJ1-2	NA	CASSQDAGAISGYTF	TGCGCCAGCAGCCAAGATGCAGGGGCAATATCGGGCTACACCTTC
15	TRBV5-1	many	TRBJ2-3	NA	CASSTAAGVGDTQYF	TGCGCCAGCAGCACCGCGGCAGGGGTCGGAGATACGCAGTATTTT
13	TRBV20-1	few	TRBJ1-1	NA	CSAVKGPGAGAFF	TGCAGTGCCGTAAAGGGTCCGGGGGCGGGGGCTTTCTTT
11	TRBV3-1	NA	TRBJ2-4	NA	CASSHSNIQYF	TGTGCCAGCAGCCACTCTAACATTCAGTACTTC
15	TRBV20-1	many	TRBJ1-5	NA	CSARGGASGNQPQHF	TGCAGTGCTAGGGGGGGAGCTTCGGGGAATCAGCCCCAGCATTTT
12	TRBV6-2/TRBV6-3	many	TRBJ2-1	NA	CASSREHNEQFF	TGTGCCAGCAGCCGGGAACACAATGAGCAGTTCTTC